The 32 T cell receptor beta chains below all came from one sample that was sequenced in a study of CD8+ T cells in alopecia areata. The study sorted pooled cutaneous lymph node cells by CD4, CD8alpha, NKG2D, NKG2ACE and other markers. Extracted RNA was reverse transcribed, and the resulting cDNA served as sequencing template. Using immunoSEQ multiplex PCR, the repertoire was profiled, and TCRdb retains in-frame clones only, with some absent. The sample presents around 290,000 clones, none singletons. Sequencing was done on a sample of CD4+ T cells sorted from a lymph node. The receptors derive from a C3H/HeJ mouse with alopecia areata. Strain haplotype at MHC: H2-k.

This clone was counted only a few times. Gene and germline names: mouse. CDR3 residues: CASSQGQGNYAEQFF. The CDR3 bases that were read are TGTGCCAGCAGCCAAGGACAGGGGAACTATGCT. V is TRBV19 and J is TRBJ2-1, with 9 bases matching TRBD1. The read stops 4 residues short of the end of the CDR3; the missing end is completed from the germline J gene. This CDR3 comprises 15 residues. Germline CDR1 is FNHDT and CDR2 is SITEND (reference sequence). The V segment lost 5 bases and the J segment 1 base; nucleotides outside the gene matches: 4. Looking up the rest from reference TRBV19 and TRBJ2-1 gives the full variable domain: GGIITQTPKFLIGQEGQKLTLKCQQNFNHDTMYWYRQDSGKGLRLIYYSITENDLQKGDLSEGYDASREKKSSFSLTVTSAQKNEMAVFLCASSQGQGNYAEQFFGPGTRLTVL.

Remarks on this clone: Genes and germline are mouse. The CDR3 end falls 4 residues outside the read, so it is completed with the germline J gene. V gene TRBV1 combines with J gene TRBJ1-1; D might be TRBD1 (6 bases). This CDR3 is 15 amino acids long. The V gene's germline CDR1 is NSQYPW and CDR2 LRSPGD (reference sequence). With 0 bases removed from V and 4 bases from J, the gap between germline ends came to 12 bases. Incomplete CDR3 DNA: TGCACCTGCAGTGCAGATCCGGGGGGCCGCACA. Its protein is CTCSADPGGRT. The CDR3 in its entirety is CTCSADPGGRTEVFF.

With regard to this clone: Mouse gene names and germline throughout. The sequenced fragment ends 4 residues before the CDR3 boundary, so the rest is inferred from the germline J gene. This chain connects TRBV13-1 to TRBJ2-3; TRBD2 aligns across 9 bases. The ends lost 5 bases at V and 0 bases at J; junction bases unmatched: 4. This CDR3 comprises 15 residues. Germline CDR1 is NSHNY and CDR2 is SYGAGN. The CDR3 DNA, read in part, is TGTGCCAGCAGGGACTGGGGAGTTAGTGCAGAA. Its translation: CASRDWGVSAE. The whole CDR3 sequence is CASRDWGVSAETLYF.

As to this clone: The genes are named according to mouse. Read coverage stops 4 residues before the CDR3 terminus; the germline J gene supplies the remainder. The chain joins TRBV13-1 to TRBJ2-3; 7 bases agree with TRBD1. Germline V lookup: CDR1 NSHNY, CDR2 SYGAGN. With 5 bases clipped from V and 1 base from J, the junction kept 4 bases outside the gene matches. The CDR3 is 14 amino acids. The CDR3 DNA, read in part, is TGTGCCAGCAGAAGACAGGGAGGTGCAGAA. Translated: CASRRQGGAE. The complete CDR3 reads CASRRQGGAETLYF.

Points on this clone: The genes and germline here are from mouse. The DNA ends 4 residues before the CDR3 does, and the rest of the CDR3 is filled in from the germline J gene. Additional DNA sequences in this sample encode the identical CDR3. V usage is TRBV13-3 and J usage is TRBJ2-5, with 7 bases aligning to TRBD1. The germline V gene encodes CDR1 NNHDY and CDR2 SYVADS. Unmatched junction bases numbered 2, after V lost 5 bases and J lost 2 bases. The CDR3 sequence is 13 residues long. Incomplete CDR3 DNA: TGTGCCAGCAGCCCAGGGGGCCAAGAC. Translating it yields CASSPGGQD. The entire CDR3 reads CASSPGGQDTQYF.

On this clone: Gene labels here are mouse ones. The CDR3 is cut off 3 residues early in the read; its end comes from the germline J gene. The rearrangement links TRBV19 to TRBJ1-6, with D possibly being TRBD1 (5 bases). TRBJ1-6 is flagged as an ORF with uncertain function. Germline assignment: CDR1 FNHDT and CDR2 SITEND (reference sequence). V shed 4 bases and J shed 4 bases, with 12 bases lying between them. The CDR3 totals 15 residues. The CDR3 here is CASSHSPGYNSPLYF. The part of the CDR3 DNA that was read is TGTGCCAGCAGTCACTCCCCAGGGTATAATTCGCCC.

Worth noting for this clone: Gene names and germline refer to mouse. The sequenced part of the CDR3 DNA is TGTGCCAGCAGTACCGGGACACCCCAAGAC. This codes for CASSTGTPQD. The complete CDR3 protein is CASSTGTPQDTQYF. The chain couples TRBV19 to TRBJ2-5; D might be TRBD1 (6 bases). Coverage ceases 4 residues before the CDR3 finishes, and the germline J gene fills in the end. This CDR3 region has 14 residues. Trimming cost V 3 bases and J 2 bases, with 10 bases left between them. CDR1 and CDR2 from the germline V gene are FNHDT and SITEND (reference sequence).

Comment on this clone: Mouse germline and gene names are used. The sequenced CDR3 bases are TGTGCCAGCAGGTCAGGGGATCACGGG. This codes for CASRSGDHG. In full, the CDR3 reads CASRSGDHGQLYF. This chain joins TRBV19 and TRBJ2-2; D may be TRBD1 (6 bases). The read terminates 4 residues before the CDR3 end, so the remaining end is supplied by the germline J gene. Germline V CDR1 and CDR2: FNHDT, SITEND (reference sequence). The CDR3 has 13 residues.

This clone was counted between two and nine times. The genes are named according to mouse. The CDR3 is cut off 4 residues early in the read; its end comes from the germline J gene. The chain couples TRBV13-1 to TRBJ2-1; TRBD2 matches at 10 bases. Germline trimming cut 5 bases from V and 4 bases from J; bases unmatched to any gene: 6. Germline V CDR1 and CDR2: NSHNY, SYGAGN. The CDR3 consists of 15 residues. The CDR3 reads CASSPPGLGYAEQFF. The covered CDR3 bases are TGTGCCAGCAGCCCTCCGGGACTGGGGTATGCT.

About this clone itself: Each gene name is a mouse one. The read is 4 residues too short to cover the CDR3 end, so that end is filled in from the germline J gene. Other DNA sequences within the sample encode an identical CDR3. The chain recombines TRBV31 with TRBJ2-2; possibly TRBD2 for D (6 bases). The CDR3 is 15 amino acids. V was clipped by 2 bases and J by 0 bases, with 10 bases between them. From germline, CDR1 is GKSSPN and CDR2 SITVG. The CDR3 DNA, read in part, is TGTGCCTGGAGTAGGGACTCTGCAAACACCGGG. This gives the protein CAWSRDSANTG. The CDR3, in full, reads CAWSRDSANTGQLYF.

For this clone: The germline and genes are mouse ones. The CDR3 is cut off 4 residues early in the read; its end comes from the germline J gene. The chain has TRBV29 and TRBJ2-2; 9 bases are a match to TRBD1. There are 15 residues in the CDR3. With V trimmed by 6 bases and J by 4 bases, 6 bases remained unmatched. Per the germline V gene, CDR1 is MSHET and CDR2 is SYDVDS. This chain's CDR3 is CASSRDRAGTGQLYF. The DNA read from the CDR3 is TGTGCTAGCAGCCGGGACAGGGCGGGCACCGGG.

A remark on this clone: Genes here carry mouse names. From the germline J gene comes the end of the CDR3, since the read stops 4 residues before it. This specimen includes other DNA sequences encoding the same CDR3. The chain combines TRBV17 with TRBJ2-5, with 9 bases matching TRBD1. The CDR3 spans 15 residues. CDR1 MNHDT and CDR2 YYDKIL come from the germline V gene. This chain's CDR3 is CASSRDRTGEDTQYF. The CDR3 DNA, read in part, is TGTGCTAGCAGTAGAGATAGGACAGGGGAAGAC. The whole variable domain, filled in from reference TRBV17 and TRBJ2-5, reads DTTVKQNPRYKLARVGKPVNLICSQTMNHDTMYWYQKKPNQAPKLLLFYYDKILNREADTFEKFQSSRPNNSFCSLYIGSAGLEYSAMYLCASSRDRTGEDTQYFGPGTRLLVL.

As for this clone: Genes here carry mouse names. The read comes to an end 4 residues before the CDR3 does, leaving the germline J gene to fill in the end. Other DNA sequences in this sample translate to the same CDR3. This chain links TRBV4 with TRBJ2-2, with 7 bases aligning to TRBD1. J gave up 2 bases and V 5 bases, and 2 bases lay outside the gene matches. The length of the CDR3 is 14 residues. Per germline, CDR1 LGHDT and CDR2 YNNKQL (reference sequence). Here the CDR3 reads CASSRQGNTGQLYF. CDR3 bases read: TGTGCCAGCAGCCGACAGGGCAACACCGGG.

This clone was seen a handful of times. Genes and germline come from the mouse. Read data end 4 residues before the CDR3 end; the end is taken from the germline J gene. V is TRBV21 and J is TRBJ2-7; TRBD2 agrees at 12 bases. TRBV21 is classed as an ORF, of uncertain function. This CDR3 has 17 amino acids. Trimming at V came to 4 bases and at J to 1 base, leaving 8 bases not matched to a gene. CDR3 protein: CASSLPGTGGNSYEQYF. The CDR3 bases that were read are TGTGCTAGCAGTCTTCCCGGGACTGGGGGGAATTCCTAT.

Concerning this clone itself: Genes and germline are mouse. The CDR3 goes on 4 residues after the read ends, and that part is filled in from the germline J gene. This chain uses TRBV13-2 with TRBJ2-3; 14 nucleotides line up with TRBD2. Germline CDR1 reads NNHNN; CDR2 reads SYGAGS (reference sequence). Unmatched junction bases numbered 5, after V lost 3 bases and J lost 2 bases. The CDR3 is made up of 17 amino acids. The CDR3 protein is CASGGGLGGRDAETLYF. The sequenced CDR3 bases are TGTGCCAGCGGTGGGGGACTGGGGGGGCGCGATGCAGAA.

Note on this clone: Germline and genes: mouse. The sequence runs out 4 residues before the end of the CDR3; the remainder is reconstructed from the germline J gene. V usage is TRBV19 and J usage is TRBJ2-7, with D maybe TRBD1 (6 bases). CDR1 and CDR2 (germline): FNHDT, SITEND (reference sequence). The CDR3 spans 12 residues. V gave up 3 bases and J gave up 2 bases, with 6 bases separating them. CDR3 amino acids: CASSRQAYEQYF. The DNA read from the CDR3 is TGTGCCAGCAGTAGACAGGCCTAT.

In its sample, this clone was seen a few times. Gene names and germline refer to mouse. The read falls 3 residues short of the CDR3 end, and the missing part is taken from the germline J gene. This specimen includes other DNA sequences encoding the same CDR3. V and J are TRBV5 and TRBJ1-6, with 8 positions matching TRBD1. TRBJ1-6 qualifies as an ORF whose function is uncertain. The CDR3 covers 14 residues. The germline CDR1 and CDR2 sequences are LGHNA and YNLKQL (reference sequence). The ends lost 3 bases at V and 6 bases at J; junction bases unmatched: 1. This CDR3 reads CASSQTGVNSPLYF. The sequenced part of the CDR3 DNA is TGTGCCAGCAGCCAGACAGGGGTTAATTCGCCC.

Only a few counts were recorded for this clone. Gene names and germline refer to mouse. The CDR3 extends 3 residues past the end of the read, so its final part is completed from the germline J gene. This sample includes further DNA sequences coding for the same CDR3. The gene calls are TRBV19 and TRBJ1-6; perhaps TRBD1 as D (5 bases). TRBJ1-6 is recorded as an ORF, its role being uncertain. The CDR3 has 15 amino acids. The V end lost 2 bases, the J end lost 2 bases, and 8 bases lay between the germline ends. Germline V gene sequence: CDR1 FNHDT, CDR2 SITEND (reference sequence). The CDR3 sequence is CASSIGGAYNSPLYF. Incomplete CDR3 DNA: TGTGCCAGCAGTATTGGGGGTGCCTATAATTCGCCC.

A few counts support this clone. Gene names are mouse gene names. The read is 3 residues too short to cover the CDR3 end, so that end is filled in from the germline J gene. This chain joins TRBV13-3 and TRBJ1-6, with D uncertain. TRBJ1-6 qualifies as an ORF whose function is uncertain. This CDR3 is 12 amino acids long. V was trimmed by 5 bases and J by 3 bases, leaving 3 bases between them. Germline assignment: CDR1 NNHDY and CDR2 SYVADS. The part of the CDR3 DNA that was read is TGTGCCAGCAGAGGCTATAATTCGCCC. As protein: CASRGYNSP. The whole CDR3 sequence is CASRGYNSPLYF.

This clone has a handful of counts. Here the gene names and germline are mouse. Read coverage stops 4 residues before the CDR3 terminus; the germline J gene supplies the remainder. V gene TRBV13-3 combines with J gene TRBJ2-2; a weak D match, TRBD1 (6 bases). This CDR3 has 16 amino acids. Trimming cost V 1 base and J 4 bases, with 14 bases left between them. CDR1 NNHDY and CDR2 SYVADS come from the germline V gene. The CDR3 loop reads CASSDPSDSRTGQLYF. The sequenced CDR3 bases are TGTGCCAGCAGTGATCCCTCGGACAGTCGCACCGGG. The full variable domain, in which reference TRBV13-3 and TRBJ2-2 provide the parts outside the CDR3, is EAAVTQSPRSKVAVTGGKVTLSCHQTNNHDYMYWYRQDTGHGLRLIHYSYVADSTEKGDIPDGYKASRPSQENFSLILELASLSQTAVYFCASSDPSDSRTGQLYFGEGSKLTVL.

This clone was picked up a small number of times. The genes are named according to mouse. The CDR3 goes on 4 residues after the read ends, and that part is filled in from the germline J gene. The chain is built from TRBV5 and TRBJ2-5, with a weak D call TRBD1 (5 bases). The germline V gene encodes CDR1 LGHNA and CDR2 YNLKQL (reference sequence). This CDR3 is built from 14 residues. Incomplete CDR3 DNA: TGTGCCAGCAGCTCTCAGGGAGGGGAAGAC. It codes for CASSSQGGED. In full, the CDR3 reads CASSSQGGEDTQYF.

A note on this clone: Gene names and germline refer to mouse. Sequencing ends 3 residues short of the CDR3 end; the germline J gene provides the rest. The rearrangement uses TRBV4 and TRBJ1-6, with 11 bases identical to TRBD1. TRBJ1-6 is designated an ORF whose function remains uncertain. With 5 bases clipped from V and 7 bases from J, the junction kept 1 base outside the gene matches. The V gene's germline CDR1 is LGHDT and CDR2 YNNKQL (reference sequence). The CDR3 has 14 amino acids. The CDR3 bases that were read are TGTGCCAGCAGCCGGGACAGGGGGAATTCGCCC. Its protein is CASSRDRGNSP. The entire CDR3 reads CASSRDRGNSPLYF.

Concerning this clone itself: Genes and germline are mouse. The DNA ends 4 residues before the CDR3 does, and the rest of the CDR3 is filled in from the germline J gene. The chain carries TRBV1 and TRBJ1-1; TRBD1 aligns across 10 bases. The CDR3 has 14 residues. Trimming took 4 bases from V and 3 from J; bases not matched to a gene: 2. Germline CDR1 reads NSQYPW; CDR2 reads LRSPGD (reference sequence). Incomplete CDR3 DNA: TGCACCTGCAGTGGACAGGGGGCATACACA. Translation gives CTCSGQGAYT. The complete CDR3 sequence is CTCSGQGAYTEVFF.

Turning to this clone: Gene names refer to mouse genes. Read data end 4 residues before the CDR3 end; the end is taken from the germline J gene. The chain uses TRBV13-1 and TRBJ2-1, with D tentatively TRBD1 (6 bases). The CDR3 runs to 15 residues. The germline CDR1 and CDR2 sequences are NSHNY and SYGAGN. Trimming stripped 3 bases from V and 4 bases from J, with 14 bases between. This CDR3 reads CASSAQQGGYAEQFF. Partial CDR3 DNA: TGTGCCAGCAGTGCCCAACAGGGTGGATATGCT.

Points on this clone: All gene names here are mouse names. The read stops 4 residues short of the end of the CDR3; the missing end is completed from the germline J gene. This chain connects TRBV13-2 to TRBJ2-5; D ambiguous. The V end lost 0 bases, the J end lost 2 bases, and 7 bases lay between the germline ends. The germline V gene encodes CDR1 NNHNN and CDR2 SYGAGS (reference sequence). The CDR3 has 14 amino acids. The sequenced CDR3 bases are TGTGCCAGCGGTGATGTTACTAGCCAAGAC. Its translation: CASGDVTSQD. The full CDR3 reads CASGDVTSQDTQYF.

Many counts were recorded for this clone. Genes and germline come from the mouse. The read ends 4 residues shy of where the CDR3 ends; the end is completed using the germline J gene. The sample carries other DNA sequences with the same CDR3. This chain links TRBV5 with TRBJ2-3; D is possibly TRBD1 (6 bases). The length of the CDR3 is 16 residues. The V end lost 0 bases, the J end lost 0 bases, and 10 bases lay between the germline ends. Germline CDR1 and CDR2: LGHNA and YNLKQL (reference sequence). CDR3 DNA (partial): TGTGCCAGCAGCCAAGACAGGGGCCCTAGTGCAGAA. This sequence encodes CASSQDRGPSAE. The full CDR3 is CASSQDRGPSAETLYF.

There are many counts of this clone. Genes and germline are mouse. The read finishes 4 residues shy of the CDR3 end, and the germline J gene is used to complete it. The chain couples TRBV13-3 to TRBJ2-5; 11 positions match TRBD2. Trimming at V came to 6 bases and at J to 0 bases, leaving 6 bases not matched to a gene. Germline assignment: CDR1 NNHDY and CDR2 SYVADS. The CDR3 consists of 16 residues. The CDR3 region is CASTGTGGFNQDTQYF. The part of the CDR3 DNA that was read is TGTGCCAGCACCGGGACTGGGGGCTTTAACCAAGAC. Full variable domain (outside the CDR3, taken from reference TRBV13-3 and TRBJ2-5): EAAVTQSPRSKVAVTGGKVTLSCHQTNNHDYMYWYRQDTGHGLRLIHYSYVADSTEKGDIPDGYKASRPSQENFSLILELASLSQTAVYFCASTGTGGFNQDTQYFGPGTRLLVL.

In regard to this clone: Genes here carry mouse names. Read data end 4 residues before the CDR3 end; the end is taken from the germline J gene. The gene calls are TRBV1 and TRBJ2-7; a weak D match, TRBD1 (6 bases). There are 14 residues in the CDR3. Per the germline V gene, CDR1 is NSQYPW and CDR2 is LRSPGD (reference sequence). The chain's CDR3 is CTCSAQGRRYEQYF. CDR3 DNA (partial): TGCACCTGCAGTGCCCAGGGGAGGAGATAT.

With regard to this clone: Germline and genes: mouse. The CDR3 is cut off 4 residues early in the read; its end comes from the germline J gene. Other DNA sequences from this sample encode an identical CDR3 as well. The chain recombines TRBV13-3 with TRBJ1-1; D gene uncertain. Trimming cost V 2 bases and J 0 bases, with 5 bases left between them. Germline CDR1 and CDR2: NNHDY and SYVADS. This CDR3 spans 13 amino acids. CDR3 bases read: TGTGCCAGCAGTGAAGGACAGAACACA. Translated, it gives CASSEGQNT. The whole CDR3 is CASSEGQNTEVFF.

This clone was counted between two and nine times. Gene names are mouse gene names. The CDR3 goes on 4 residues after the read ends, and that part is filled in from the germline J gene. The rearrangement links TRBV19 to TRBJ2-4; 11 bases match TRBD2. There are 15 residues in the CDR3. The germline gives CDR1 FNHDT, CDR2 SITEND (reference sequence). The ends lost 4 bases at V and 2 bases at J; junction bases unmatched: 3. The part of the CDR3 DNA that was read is TGTGCCAGCAGTCCGGGACTGGGGGCTCAAAAC. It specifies CASSPGLGAQN. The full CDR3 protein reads CASSPGLGAQNTLYF.

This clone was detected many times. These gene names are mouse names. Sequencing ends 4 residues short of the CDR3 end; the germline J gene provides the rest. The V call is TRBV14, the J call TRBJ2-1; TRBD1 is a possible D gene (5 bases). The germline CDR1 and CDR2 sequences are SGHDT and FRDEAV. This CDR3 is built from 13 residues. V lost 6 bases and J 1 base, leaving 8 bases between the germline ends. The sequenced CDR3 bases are TGTGCCAGCAAGGACACCAACTATGCT. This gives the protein CASKDTNYA. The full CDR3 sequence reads CASKDTNYAEQFF.

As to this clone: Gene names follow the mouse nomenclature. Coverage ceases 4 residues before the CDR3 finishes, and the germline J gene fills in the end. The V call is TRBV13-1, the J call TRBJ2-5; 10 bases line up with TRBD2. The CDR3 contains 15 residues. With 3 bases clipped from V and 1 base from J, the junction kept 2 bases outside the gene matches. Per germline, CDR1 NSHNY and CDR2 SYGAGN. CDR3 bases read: TGTGCCAGCAGTGGCTGGGGGGGCGACCAAGAC. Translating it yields CASSGWGGDQD. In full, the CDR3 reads CASSGWGGDQDTQYF.